This TCR beta chain emerged from a study of OX40 agonist ivuxolimab in advanced cancers. The germline V gene encodes CDR1 WSHSY and CDR2 SAAADI. V dropped 6 bases and J dropped 8; count of bases not matched to a gene: 2. This CDR3 has 11 amino acids. Sequencing was performed with immunoSEQ multiplex PCR; in TCRdb, only in-frame clones are kept and a portion is missing. The sample consists of 19,000 or so clones, about 83% of them appearing once. This receptor was identified in an adult with an advanced solid tumor such as melanoma, head and neck, liver or kidney cancer. The specimen was CD4+ or CD8+ T cells sorted from blood, collected in a trial of the OX40 agonist ivuxolimab. The V and J genes are TRBV10-2 and TRBJ1-1; 8 positions agree with TRBD1. The CDR3 protein is CASSRDREAFF. CDR3 sequence (DNA): TGCGCCAGCAGCCGGGACAGGGAAGCTTTCTTT.